The subject of this entry is one T cell receptor beta chain. Its antigen remains unidentified. Including cysteine and phenylalanine, the CDR3 has 17 amino acids. DNA is not recorded here. CDR1 and CDR2, per the germline V gene, are SNHLY and FYNNEI. For each CD8+ T cell subset, flow sorting was done in triplicate, and a few hundred thousand cells per subset went directly into RLT lysis buffer. Naive CD8+ T cells were defined stringently as CD45RO-CCR7+CD27+CD95- to exclude memory contaminants. Using standard density gradient centrifugation, peripheral blood mononuclear cells were isolated from buffy coats. A FACSAria III was used to flow-sort naive CXCR3-negative and CXCR3-positive CD8+ T cells. Total RNA was extracted from sorted cells with an RNeasy Mini Kit. These data belong to a study of CXCR3-negative and CXCR3-positive naive CD8 T cells (dated by TCRdb to about 2019). Some background on the complete study: About 135 million TRB reads were obtained in total, roughly 1.5 +/- 0.3 million reads per library. Diversity and physicochemical repertoire analyses were performed on around 10 donors pooled from two independent experiments. For the TRBV-TRBJ cluster analysis, the naive subsets came from about 5 donors, while the memory cells came from 3 donors. Study-level results and caveats: Because surface CD5, which is linked to self-reactivity in mice, was comparable between the naive subsets, TCR interaction strength was also inferred from TRB CDR3 physicochemical properties. Repertoire diversity was comparably high in both naive subsets but much lower in memory CD8+ T cells. Naive CXCR3-negative and CXCR3-positive cells from the same donor showed similar TRBV-TRBJ usage, whereas memory cells showed distinct patterns. Freshly isolated PBMCs were used for most assays because CXCR3 expression partially decreased after cryopreservation. TRB CDR3s from CXCR3-positive naive cells showed higher hydrophobicity (lower Kidera factor 4), lower energy, and higher strength and volume indices than CXCR3-negative naive cells.

TCRdb shows the sequencer as NextSeq 550. The Human TCR Profiling Kit (MiLaboratory) was used to make UMI-labeled 5' RACE TRB cDNA libraries. The full amount of extracted RNA was used for cDNA synthesis, and the full amount of resulting cDNA was used for PCR amplification. Libraries were prepared in parallel with an identical number of PCR cycles. In the source study's methods: About 49,000 +/- 11,000 unique UMI-labeled TRB cDNA molecules per library were extracted with MIGEC and MiXCR, with at least two reads per UMI required. On average, each library contained about 40,000 +/- 10,000 functional in-frame TRB CDR3 nucleotide clonotypes without stop codons. After downsampling to 5000 UMI-labeled TRB molecules per sample, diversity metrics, including normalized Shannon-Wiener and Chao1, were computed in VDJtools. VDJtools was used to calculate clonotype-size-weighted physicochemical properties of the central five CDR3 residues, namely interaction energy, strength, volume and Kidera factor 4. After reprocessing by TCRdb, each CDR3 protein sequence is one entry, and no DNA is given. V and J calls and clone size were set by TCRdb, not the authors. For this sample, the table gives under 150,000 distinct CDR3 sequences. 0.41% of the sample rests with the top ten.

The rearrangement joined TRBV2 to TRBJ2-3; TCRdb gives TRBD2 as the D gene, but with no DNA this cannot be confirmed. The sequence was collected from a human donor in good health. Some clones in this sample may be carry-over from other donors' samples. Material for sequencing was naive CXCR3+ CD8+ T cells from blood. Explained via the paper, the cell subset or site label denotes: CD45RO-CCR7+CD27+CD95- naive CD8+ T cells expressing CXCR3 (TNR3+). The CDR3 in this case is CASSPSHLLAGTDTQYF.